Given below is one T cell receptor (beta chain) in context. The data were taken from a study of beta chain features in type 1 diabetes. Sorting based on CD45RO/CCR7/CD25/CD127/CD95/CD27 separated CD4+ naive, central memory, regulatory and stem cell-like memory cells. Populations isolated by sorting all had purity greater than 95%. Reverse transcription of all isolated RNA meant that expressed TCRB transcripts were sequenced. The assay was immunoSEQ multiplex PCR, and TCRdb's table has in-frame clones only and misses some. The sample yields roughly 450,000 clones, over 11% seen once. The TCR originated in a man aged 25-45 years in good health. Sequencing was carried out using naive CD4+ T cells from blood.

The CDR3 region has the DNA TGTGCCTGGAGTGTACTGGCAGAAAAGAACACTGAAGCTTTCTTT. Its translation: CAWSVLAEKNTEAFF. J is TRBJ1-1 and V is TRBV30; unclear D gene. Germline loops: CDR1 GTSNPN, CDR2 SVGIG (reference sequence). The CDR3 covers 15 residues. The V end was cut by 0 bases, the J end by 1 base, with 12 bases between.